The source of this T cell receptor beta chain is a study of tumor-infiltrating lymphocytes in primary liver carcinoma. Turning to the study itself: There were roughly 3.65 to 8 million productive TCRbeta reads per sample, a yield similar across tissue types.

A constant-region primer primed TCR beta cDNA synthesis from roughly 500 ng of total RNA. Investigators got TCR beta libraries out of three nested multiplex PCR rounds, done with slightly modified ARM-PCR. Each of the first two PCR rounds ran approximately 11 cycles with TRBV1-TRBV30 forward and C-beta reverse primers. TCRdb processed the multiplex PCR reads anew with MiXCR; each CDR3 protein has one entry. Counted here are around 120,000 distinct CDR3 sequences, approximately 71% occurring once; the ten biggest clones make up 8% to 9%. Without any cell sorting, roughly 18-31 mg of bulk tissue yielded co-extracted RNA and DNA. This CDR3 contains 13 residues. CDR1 and CDR2 from the germline V gene are KGHSH and LQKENI. Trimming pared 6 bases from V and 7 bases from J, leaving 12 bases between.

Sequencing was done on a sample of tumor-adjacent normal liver tissue. The chain couples TRBV18 to TRBJ2-2; D is unresolved. This receptor was taken from a woman in her sixties with primary liver carcinoma and hepatitis B virus infection. CDR3 amino acids: CASSQGPDGELFF. The CDR3 DNA follows: TGTGCCAGCTCCCAAGGACCAGACGGGGAGCTGTTTTTT.